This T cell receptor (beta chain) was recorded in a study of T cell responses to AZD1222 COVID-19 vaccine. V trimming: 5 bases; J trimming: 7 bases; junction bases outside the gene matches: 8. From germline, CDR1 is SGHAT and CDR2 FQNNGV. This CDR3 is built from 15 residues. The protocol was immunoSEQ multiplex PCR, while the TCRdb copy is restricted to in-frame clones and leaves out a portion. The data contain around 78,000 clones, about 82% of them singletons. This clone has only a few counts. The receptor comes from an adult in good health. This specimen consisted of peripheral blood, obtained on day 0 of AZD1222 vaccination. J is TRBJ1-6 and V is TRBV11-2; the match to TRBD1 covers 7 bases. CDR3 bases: TGTGCCAGCAGCGTACGACAGGGTGTAAATTCACCCCTCCACTTT. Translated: CASSVRQGVNSPLHF.